Detailed here is one TCR beta chain. Trimming left V 5 bases short and J 2 bases short, with 23 bases between. CDR3 size: 17 residues. Germline values: CDR1 SGHRS, CDR2 YFSETQ. The table came from immunoSEQ multiplex PCR; TCRdb's copy has only in-frame clones and leaves some out. The sample shows a few hundred thousand clones, 87% of them seen only once. This record belongs to a study of blood T cell repertoires in COVID-19. Sequenced: PBMCs or T cells enriched from blood (not recorded which). The chain has TRBV5-1 and TRBJ2-7, with D possibly TRBD1 on 5 matching bases. This receptor was taken from a man aged 25-40 years who had recovered from COVID-19. CDR3 coding DNA: TGCGCCAGCAGAGAAACTCCTCTCGGACAAGGAGCCTACGAGCAGTACTTC. This gives the protein CASRETPLGQGAYEQYF.